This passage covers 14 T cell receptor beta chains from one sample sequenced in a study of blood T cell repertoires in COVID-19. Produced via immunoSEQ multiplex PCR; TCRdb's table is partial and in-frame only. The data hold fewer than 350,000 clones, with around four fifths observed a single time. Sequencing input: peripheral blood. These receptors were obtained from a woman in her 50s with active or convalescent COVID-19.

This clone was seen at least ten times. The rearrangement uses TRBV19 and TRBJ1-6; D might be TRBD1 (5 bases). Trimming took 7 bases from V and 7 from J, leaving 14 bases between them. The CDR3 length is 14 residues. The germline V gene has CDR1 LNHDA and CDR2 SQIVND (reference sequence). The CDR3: CASTDRPVNSPLHF. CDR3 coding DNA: TGTGCCAGTACCGACAGACCAGTCAATTCACCCCTCCACTTT.

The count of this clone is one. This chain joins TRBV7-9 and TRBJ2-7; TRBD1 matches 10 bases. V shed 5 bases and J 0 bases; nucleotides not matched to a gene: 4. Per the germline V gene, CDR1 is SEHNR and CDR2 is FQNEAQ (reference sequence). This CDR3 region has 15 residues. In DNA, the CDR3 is TGTGCCAGCAGCCCGGACAGGGGGACCTCCTACGAGCAGTACTTC. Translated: CASSPDRGTSYEQYF. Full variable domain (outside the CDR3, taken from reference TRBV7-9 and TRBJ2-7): DTGVSQNPRHKITKRGQNVTFRCDPISEHNRLYWYRQTLGQGPEFLTYFQNEAQLEKSRLLSDRFSAERPKGSFSTLEIQRTEQGDSAMYLCASSPDRGTSYEQYFGPGTRLTVT.

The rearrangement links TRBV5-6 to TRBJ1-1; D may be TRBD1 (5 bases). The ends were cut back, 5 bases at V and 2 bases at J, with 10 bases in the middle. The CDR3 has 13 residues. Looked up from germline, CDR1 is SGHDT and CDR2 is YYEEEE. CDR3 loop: CASREGINTEAFF. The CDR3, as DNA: TGTGCCAGCAGGGAGGGGATTAACACTGAAGCTTTCTTT.

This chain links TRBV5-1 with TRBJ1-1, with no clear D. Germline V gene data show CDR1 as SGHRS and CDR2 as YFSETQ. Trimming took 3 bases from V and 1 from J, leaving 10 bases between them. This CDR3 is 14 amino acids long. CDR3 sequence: CASSSNVENTEAFF. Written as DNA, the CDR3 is TGCGCCAGCAGCTCAAATGTAGAGAACACTGAAGCTTTCTTT.

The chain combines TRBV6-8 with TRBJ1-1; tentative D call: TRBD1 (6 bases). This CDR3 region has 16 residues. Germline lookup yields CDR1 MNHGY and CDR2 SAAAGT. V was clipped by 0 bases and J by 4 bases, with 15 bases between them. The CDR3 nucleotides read TGTGCCAGCAGTTACTCGAGGGGGTTAATGGGCACTGAAGCTTTCTTT. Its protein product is CASSYSRGLMGTEAFF.

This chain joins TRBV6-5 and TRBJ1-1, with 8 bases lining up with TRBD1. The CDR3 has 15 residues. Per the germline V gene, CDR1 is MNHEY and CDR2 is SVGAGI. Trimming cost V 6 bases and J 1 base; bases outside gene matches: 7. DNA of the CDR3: TGTGCCAGCAGCCGGACAGGGATCTCGAACACTGAAGCTTTCTTT. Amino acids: CASSRTGISNTEAFF.

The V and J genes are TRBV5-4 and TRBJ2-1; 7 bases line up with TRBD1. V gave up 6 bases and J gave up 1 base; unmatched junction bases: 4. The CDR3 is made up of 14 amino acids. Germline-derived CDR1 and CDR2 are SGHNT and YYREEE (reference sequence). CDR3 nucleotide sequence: TGTGCCAGCACCCGGACAGGTTCCTACAATGAGCAGTTCTTC. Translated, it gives CASTRTGSYNEQFF.

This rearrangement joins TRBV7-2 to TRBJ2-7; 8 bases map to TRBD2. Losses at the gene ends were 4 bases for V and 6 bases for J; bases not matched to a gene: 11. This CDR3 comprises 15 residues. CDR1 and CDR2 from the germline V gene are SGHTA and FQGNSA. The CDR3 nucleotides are TGTGCCAGCAGCTCAAGGACTAGCCAAGTTGGCGAGCAGTACTTC. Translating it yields CASSSRTSQVGEQYF. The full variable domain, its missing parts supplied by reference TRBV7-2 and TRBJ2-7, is GAGVSQSPSNKVTEKGKDVELRCDPISGHTALYWYRQSLGQGLEFLIYFQGNSAPDKSGLPSDRFSAERTGGSVSTLTIQRTQQEDSAVYLCASSSRTSQVGEQYFGPGTRLTVT.

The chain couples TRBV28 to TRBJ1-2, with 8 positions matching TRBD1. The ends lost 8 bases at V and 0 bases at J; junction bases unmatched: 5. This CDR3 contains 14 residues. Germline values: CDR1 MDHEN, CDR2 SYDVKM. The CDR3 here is CASGWTGSNYGYTF. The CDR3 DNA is TGTGCCAGCGGGTGGACAGGGTCTAACTATGGCTACACCTTC.

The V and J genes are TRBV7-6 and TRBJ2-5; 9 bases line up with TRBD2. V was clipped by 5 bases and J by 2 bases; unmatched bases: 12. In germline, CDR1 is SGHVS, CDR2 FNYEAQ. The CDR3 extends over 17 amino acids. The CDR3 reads CASSQNIGTSRQETQYF. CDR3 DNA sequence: TGTGCCAGCAGCCAAAATATAGGGACTAGCCGACAAGAGACCCAGTACTTC.

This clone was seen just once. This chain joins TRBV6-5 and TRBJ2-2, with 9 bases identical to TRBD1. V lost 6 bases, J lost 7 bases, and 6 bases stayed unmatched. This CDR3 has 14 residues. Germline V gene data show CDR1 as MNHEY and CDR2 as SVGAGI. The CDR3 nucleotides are TGTGCCAGCAGCAGTAACAGGGGGCTCGGGGAGCTGTTTTTT. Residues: CASSSNRGLGELFF.

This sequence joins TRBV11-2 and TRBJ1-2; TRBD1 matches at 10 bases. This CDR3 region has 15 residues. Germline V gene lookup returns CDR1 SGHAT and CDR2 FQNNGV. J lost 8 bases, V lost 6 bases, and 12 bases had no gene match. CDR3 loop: CASRRLSRDRGGYTF. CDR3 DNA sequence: TGTGCCAGCAGACGTCTAAGCCGGGACAGGGGCGGCTACACCTTC.

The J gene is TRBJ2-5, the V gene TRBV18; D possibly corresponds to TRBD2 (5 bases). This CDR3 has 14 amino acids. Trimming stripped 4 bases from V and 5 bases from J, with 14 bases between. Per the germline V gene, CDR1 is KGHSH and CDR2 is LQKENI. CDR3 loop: CASSRDTSTETQYF. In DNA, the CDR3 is TGTGCCAGCTCACGCGATACTAGTACTGAGACCCAGTACTTC.

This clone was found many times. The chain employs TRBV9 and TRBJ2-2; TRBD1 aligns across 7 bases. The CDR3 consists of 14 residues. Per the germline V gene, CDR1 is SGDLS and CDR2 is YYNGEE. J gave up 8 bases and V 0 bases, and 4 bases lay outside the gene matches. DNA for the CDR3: TGTGCCAGCAGCGTAGCGACAGGGTGGGGGGAGCTGTTTTTT. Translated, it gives CASSVATGWGELFF. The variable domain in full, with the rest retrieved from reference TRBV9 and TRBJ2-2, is DSGVTQTPKHLITATGQRVTLRCSPRSGDLSVYWYQQSLDQGLQFLIQYYNGEERAKGNILERFSAQQFPDLHSELNLSSLELGDSALYFCASSVATGWGELFFGEGSRLTVL.